This TCR beta chain was documented in a study of blood T cell repertoires in COVID-19. V was pared by 6 bases and J by 2 bases, with 3 bases of the junction left unmatched. The CDR3 sequence is 14 residues long. The V gene's germline CDR1 is KGHSH and CDR2 LQKENI. Clones were read by immunoSEQ multiplex PCR, and TCRdb kept only the in-frame ones, dropping some. In the table there are around 85,000 clones, 75% to 90% of which are singletons. This TCR derives from a woman aged 50 to 65 with acute COVID-19. V and J are TRBV18 and TRBJ1-5; 8 bases line up with TRBD1. Sequencing was done on a sample of PBMCs or T cells enriched from blood (not recorded which). DNA for the CDR3: TGTGCCAGCTCTCGGGGACAGGGCAATCAGCCCCAGCATTTT. The encoded protein is CASSRGQGNQPQHF.